The clone carrying this T cell receptor (beta chain) was observed once. Assay used: immunoSEQ multiplex PCR; TCRdb lists only in-frame clones, some missing. The data contain 2 million to 2.5 million clones, approximately 93% of them singletons. This record comes from a study of shared clonotypes between healthy human individuals. V was clipped by 5 bases and J by 6 bases; unmatched bases: 5. The CDR3 contains 14 residues. Germline CDR1 is SEHNR and CDR2 is FQNEAQ (reference sequence). What was sequenced was naive CD4+ T cells from PBMCs. Subset denoted: CD45RA+ positively selected. The clonotype originates from a man aged 18 to 30 in good health. Some clones in this sample may be carry-over from other donors' samples. The chain employs TRBV7-9 and TRBJ2-2, with 8 positions matching TRBD2. CDR3 nucleotide sequence: TGTGCCAGCAGCCCGGGACTAGTGCCCGGGGAGCTGTTTTTT. Its protein product is CASSPGLVPGELFF.